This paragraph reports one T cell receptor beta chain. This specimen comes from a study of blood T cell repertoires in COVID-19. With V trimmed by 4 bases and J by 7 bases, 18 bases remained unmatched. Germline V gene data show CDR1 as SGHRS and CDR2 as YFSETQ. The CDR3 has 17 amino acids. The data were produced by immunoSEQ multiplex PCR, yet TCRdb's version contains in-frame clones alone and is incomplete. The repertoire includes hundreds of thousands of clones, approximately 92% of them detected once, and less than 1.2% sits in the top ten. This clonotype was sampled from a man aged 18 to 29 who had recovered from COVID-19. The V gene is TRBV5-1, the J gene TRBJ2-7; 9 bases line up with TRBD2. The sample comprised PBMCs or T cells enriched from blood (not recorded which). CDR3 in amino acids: CASSPPEAGGSTWEQYF. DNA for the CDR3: TGCGCCAGCAGCCCACCGGAAGCGGGGGGATCTACTTGGGAGCAGTACTTC.